The 10 T cell receptor beta chains presented below share a single source sample, sequenced in a study of blood T cell repertoires in COVID-19. Using immunoSEQ multiplex PCR, the repertoire was profiled, and TCRdb retains in-frame clones only, with some absent. The sample records approximately 120,000 clones, roughly 89% being singletons. Source material: peripheral blood. These receptor sequences come from a human donor with acute or convalescent COVID-19. The donor label of this sample is uncertain.

In DNA, the CDR3 is TGTGCCAGCAGGGAGGACAGGGGGAATGAAAAACTGTTTTTT. The encoded protein is CASREDRGNEKLFF. V gene TRBV2 combines with J gene TRBJ1-4; 10 positions agree with TRBD1. The J segment lost 5 bases and the V segment lost 6 bases, leaving 3 bases of the junction unmatched. The V gene's germline CDR1 is SNHLY and CDR2 FYNNEI. The CDR3 sequence is 14 residues long.

The rearrangement uses TRBV7-2 and TRBJ1-2, with a weak D call TRBD1 (5 bases). The CDR3 sequence is 15 residues long. V was trimmed by 0 bases and J by 2 bases, leaving 10 bases between them. CDR1 and CDR2 from the germline V gene are SGHTA and FQGNSA. The CDR3 here is CASSLAAGINYGYTF. The DNA of the CDR3 is TGTGCCAGCAGCTTAGCCGCAGGGATCAACTATGGCTACACCTTC.

This clone was observed a single time. The chain employs TRBV7-3 and TRBJ2-6, with a weak D call TRBD1 (6 bases). V lost 5 bases to trimming and J lost 2 bases, with 25 bases between them. The CDR3 covers 20 residues. CDR1 is SGHTA and CDR2 is FQGTGA in the germline V gene. In DNA form, the CDR3 reads TGTGCCAGCAGCCTAAGGGCAGCAGGGGAAAACGGAACTGGGGCCAACGTCCTGACTTTC. Protein sequence: CASSLRAAGENGTGANVLTF.

This sequence joins TRBV7-8 and TRBJ2-2; no clear D. This CDR3 is built from 14 residues. Germline V gene lookup returns CDR1 SGHVS and CDR2 FQNEAQ. V lost 2 bases and J 1 base, leaving 5 bases between the germline ends. CDR3 DNA sequence: TGTGCCAGCAGCTTATACAAGAACACCGGGGAGCTGTTTTTT. Translating gives CASSLYKNTGELFF. The whole variable domain, remainder taken from reference TRBV7-8 and TRBJ2-2, is GAGVSQSPRYKVAKRGQDVALRCDPISGHVSLFWYQQALGQGPEFLTYFQNEAQLDKSGLPSDRFFAERPEGSVSTLKIQRTQQEDSAVYLCASSLYKNTGELFFGEGSRLTVL.

V usage is TRBV4-1 and J usage is TRBJ1-2; 10 nucleotides agree with TRBD1. J was trimmed by 5 bases and V by 2 bases; bases with no gene match: 5. CDR3 length equals 15 residues. CDR1 and CDR2 (germline): MGHRA, YSYEKL. The CDR3 DNA reads as TGCGCCAGCAGCCAACCCCGGGACAGGGGATATGGCTACACCTTC. Amino acids: CASSQPRDRGYGYTF.

V and J are TRBV11-3 and TRBJ1-1; weak D call: TRBD1 (5 bases). CDR1 SGHNT and CDR2 YENEEA come from the germline V gene. Trimming shortened V by 4 bases and J by 1 base, and 7 bases separated the two germline ends. The CDR3 contains 13 residues. The CDR3 reads CASSSTENTEAFF. The DNA for the CDR3 is TGTGCCAGCAGCTCGACAGAGAACACTGAAGCTTTCTTT.

The chain is built from TRBV5-1 and TRBJ2-1; 12 bases agree with TRBD2. CDR3 length equals 15 residues. The germline V gene encodes CDR1 SGHRS and CDR2 YFSETQ. V dropped 4 bases and J dropped 5; count of bases not matched to a gene: 4. This CDR3 is CASSPRLAGDNEQFF. The CDR3 nucleotides are TGCGCCAGCAGCCCCCGACTAGCGGGAGACAATGAGCAGTTCTTC.

The chain combines TRBV15 with TRBJ2-5; D may be TRBD2 (6 bases). CDR1 is LNHNV and CDR2 is YYDKDF in the germline V gene (reference sequence). The germline V and J ends were trimmed by 1 base and 4 bases, with 13 bases remaining between them. The CDR3 loop spans 15 amino acids. CDR3 sequence (DNA): TGTGCCACCAGCAGAGCAAGGGCGGGAAGAGAGACCCAGTACTTC. Translated: CATSRARAGRETQYF.

The chain links TRBV28 to TRBJ1-5; 9 nucleotides match TRBD1. Per the germline V gene, CDR1 is MDHEN and CDR2 is SYDVKM. The CDR3 has 16 amino acids. The junction had 4 bases not matched to a gene; V was cut back by 3 bases and J by 1 base. The CDR3 DNA follows: TGTGCCAGCAGTTTGTGGACAGGGGCCAGCAATCAGCCCCAGCATTTT. Its translation: CASSLWTGASNQPQHF.

V usage is TRBV14 and J usage is TRBJ2-7, with D tentatively TRBD2 (5 bases). V was shortened by 4 bases and J by 2 bases, with 9 bases between the two germline ends. Germline V gene sequence: CDR1 SGHDN, CDR2 FVKESK. The CDR3 length is 13 residues. CDR3 nucleotides: TGTGCCAGCAGCCCACACGGGGCCTACGAGCAGTACTTC. Translating it yields CASSPHGAYEQYF.